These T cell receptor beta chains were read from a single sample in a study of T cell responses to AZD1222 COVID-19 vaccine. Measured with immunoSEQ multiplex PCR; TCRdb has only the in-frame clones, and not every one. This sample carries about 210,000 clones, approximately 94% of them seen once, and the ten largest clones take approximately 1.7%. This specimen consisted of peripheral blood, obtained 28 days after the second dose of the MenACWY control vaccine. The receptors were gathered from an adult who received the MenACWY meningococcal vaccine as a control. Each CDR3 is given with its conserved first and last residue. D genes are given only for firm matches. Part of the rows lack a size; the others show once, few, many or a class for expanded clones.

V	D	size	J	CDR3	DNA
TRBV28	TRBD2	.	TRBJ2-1	CASSLTRLAGPSYNEQFF	TGTGCCAGCAGTCTCACGCGACTAGCGGGACCCTCCTACAATGAGCAGTTCTTC
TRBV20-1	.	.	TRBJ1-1	CSASEGADTEAFF	TGCAGTGCTAGTGAAGGGGCGGACACTGAAGCTTTCTTT
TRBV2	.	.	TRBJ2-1	CASSDRHEQFF	TGTGCCAGCAGTGACAGGCATGAGCAGTTCTTC
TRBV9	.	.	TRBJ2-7	CASSTTLSSGAYEQYF	TGTGCCAGCAGCACCACCCTGAGTAGCGGTGCCTACGAGCAGTACTTC
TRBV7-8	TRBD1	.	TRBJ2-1	CASSLAGTGPYNEQFF	TGTGCCAGCAGCTTGGCAGGGACAGGGCCCTACAATGAGCAGTTCTTC
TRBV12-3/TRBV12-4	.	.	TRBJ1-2	CASSPGYGYTF	TGTGCCAGCAGCCCAGGGTACGGCTACACCTTC
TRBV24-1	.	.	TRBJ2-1	CATSAMDNEQFF	TGTGCCACCAGTGCAATGGACAATGAGCAGTTCTTC
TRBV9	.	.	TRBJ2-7	CASSVGTWGSEQYF	TGTGCCAGCAGCGTCGGGACGTGGGGTTCCGAGCAGTACTTC
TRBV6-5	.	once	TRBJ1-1	CASTSQGEAFF	TGTGCCAGCACCTCGCAAGGAGAAGCTTTCTTT
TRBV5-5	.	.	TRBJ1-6	CASSLHGQLNSPLHF	TGTGCCAGCAGCCTCCACGGGCAGCTAAATTCACCCCTCCACTTT
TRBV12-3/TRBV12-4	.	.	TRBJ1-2	CASRYQGRGGYTF	TGTGCCAGCAGATATCAGGGAAGGGGCGGCTACACCTTC
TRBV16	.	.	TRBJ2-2	CASSPYDSLVGGELFF	TGTGCCAGCAGCCCGTATGACAGCCTTGTCGGCGGGGAGCTGTTTTTT
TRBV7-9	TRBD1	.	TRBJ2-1	CASSERQGPSFF	TGTGCCAGCAGCGAAAGACAGGGCCCTTCGTTCTTC
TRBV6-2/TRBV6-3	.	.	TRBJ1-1	CASSYRQANTEAFF	TGTGCCAGCAGTTACCGACAAGCGAACACTGAAGCTTTCTTT
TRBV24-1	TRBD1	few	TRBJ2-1	CATSDFQGTGGNEQFF	TGTGCCACCAGTGATTTTCAGGGGACAGGGGGCAATGAGCAGTTCTTC
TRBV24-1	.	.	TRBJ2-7	CATSEGPAYEQYF	TGTGCCACCAGTGAAGGACCGGCCTACGAGCAGTACTTC
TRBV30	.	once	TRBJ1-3	CAWSTDNSGNTIYF	TGTGCCTGGAGTACCGACAACTCTGGAAACACCATATATTTT
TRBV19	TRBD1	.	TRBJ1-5	CASSIEGTADQPQHF	TGTGCCAGTAGTATAGAAGGGACAGCCGATCAGCCCCAGCATTTT
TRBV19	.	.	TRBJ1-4	CASSPGTRNEKLFF	TGTGCCAGTAGTCCGGGGACAAGAAATGAAAAACTGTTTTTT
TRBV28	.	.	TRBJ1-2	CASGTEANYGYTF	TGTGCCAGCGGGACGGAAGCTAACTATGGCTACACCTTC
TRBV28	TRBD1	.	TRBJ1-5	CASSLAGQGANQPQHF	TGTGCCAGCAGTTTAGCGGGACAGGGGGCGAATCAGCCCCAGCATTTT
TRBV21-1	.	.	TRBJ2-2	CASSKRRLAGANTGELFF	TGTGCCAGCAGCAAAAGAAGATTAGCGGGAGCGAACACCGGGGAGCTGTTTTTT
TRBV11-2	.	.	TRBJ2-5	CASSLGLETQYF	TGTGCCAGCAGCTTAGGGCTAGAGACCCAGTACTTC
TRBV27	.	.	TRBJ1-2	CASSLSVSPANYGYTF	TGTGCCAGCAGTCTATCCGTGTCCCCCGCTAACTATGGCTACACCTTC
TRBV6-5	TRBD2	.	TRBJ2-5	CASSYLAGIQETQYF	TGTGCCAGCAGTTACTTAGCGGGGATTCAAGAGACCCAGTACTTC
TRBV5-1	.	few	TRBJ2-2	CASSNRGGGRVTGELFF	TGCGCCAGCAGTAACCGCGGGGGCGGGAGAGTCACCGGGGAGCTGTTTTTT
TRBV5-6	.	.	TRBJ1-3	CASSLASGGNTIYF	TGTGCCAGCAGCTTGGCTAGTGGGGGAAACACCATATATTTT
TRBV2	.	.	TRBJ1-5	CASSEGVRQPQHF	TGTGCCAGCAGTGAAGGGGTACGTCAGCCCCAGCATTTT
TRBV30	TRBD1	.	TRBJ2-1	CAWSVGTGRIYNEQFF	TGTGCCTGGAGTGTAGGGACAGGGAGAATTTACAATGAGCAGTTCTTC
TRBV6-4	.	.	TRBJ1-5	CASSSAPQGRDQPQHF	TGTGCCAGCAGCTCCGCCCCACAGGGTAGGGATCAGCCCCAGCATTTT
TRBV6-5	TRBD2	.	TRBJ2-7	CASSYFAGGPLEQYF	TGTGCCAGCAGTTACTTCGCGGGGGGGCCTCTCGAGCAGTACTTC
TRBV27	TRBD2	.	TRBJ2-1	CASSLFPPGGPQADEQFF	TGTGCCAGCAGTTTATTTCCTCCGGGAGGGCCACAGGCGGATGAGCAGTTCTTC
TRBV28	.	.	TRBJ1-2	CASRPPGQGHGYTF	TGTGCCAGCAGACCCCCCGGCCAGGGGCATGGCTACACCTTC
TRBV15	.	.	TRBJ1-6	CATSRDNIAGAGSLHF	TGTGCCACCAGCAGAGATAATATCGCAGGAGCAGGGTCCCTCCACTTT
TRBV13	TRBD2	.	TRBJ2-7	CASRRGGQSYEQYF	TGTGCCAGCAGACGGGGGGGGCAGTCCTACGAGCAGTACTTC
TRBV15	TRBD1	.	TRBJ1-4	CATSRGQNEKLFF	TGTGCCACCAGCAGGGGACAGAATGAAAAACTGTTTTTT
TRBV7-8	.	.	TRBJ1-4	CASSAGYRQTNEKLFF	TGTGCCAGCAGCGCCGGATATAGACAAACTAATGAAAAACTGTTTTTT
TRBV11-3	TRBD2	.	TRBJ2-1	CASSSRLAGENEQFF	TGTGCCAGCAGCTCAAGACTAGCGGGAGAGAATGAGCAGTTCTTC
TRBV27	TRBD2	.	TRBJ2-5	CASRGLAGGQETQYF	TGTGCCAGCAGGGGACTAGCGGGAGGGCAAGAGACCCAGTACTTC
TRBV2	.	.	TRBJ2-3	CASSEEIPDTQYF	TGTGCCAGCAGTGAGGAGATTCCAGATACGCAGTATTTT
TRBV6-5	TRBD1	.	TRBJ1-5	CASSLNRGGNQPQHF	TGTGCCAGCAGTTTAAACAGGGGCGGCAATCAGCCCCAGCATTTT
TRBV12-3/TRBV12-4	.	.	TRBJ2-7	CASSLGAAYEQYF	TGTGCCAGCAGTTTGGGGGCAGCCTACGAGCAGTACTTC
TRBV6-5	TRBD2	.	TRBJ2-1	CASSYETSTYNEQFF	TGTGCCAGCAGTTACGAGACTAGCACCTACAATGAGCAGTTCTTC
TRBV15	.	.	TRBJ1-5	CATSRDLGTVVNQPQHF	TGTGCCACCAGCAGAGATCTAGGGACTGTAGTCAATCAGCCCCAGCATTTT
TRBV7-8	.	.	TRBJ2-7	CASRPPGTHNEQQYF	TGTGCCAGCAGGCCCCCTGGGACCCACAACGAGCAGCAGTACTTC
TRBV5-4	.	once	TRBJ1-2	CASSQVDSGYTF	TGTGCCAGCTCCCAAGTAGACTCTGGCTACACCTTC
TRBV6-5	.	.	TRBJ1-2	CASSPGTVDGYTF	TGTGCCAGCAGCCCCGGGACGGTGGATGGCTACACCTTC
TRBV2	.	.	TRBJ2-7	CASSVVEATEQYF	TGTGCCAGCAGTGTGGTCGAGGCGACAGAGCAGTACTTC
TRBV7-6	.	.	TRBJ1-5	CASSLMGDQPQHF	TGTGCCAGCAGCCTTATGGGGGATCAGCCCCAGCATTTT
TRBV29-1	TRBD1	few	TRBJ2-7	CSVELRTGPSYEQYF	TGCAGCGTTGAACTCCGGACAGGCCCTTCCTACGAGCAGTACTTC
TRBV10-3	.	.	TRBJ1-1	CAISSDTNTEAFF	TGTGCCATCAGCTCCGACACGAACACTGAAGCTTTCTTT
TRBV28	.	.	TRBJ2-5	CASSALQTGNQETQYF	TGTGCCAGCAGTGCCTTGCAAACAGGGAACCAAGAGACCCAGTACTTC
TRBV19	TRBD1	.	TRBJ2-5	CASSIGGAGTGGRKTQYF	TGTGCCAGTAGTATAGGAGGTGCCGGGACAGGGGGTCGGAAGACCCAGTACTTC
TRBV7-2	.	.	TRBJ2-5	CASSGGGETQYF	TGTGCCAGCAGCGGAGGTGGGGAGACCCAGTACTTC
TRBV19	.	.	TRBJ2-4	CASSSRVSNGAKNIQYF	TGTGCCAGTAGTAGCAGGGTTTCCAACGGGGCCAAAAACATTCAGTACTTC
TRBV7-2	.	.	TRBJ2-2	CASNLEGVTGELFF	TGTGCCAGCAACTTAGAGGGCGTCACCGGGGAGCTGTTTTTT
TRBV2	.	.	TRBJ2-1	CASSENDEQFF	TGTGCCAGCAGTGAAAACGATGAGCAGTTCTTC
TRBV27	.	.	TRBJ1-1	CASRAGHGNTEAFF	TGTGCCAGCAGGGCAGGGCATGGGAACACTGAAGCTTTCTTT
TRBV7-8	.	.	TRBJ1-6	CASSMGGYNSPLHF	TGTGCCAGCAGTATGGGAGGCTATAATTCACCCCTCCACTTT
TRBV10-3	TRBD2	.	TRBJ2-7	CAISESLALSYEQYF	TGTGCCATCAGTGAGTCACTAGCGTTATCCTACGAGCAGTACTTC